One sample yielded the 18 T cell receptor beta chains listed below, sequenced in a study of blood T cells in healthy people across ages. Through a sample-barcoded 5' primer and a J-beta primer mix, a second PCR was run for about 7 to 12 cycles. TCRdb fed the 5' RACE reads into MiXCR, producing one record per CDR3 protein. This table has about a million distinct CDR3 sequences, under 50% appearing once. Sequencing was done on a sample of blood. The receptors originated from a man under 40 in good health.

This clonotype turned up a few times. For the CDR3, the DNA is TGTGCCAGCAGCTTTATCTATTCAGAGACCCAGTACTTC. This translates into CASSFIYSETQYF. V and J are TRBV7-2 and TRBJ2-5; D not resolved. V was pared by 3 bases and J by 4 bases, with 9 bases between. Per the germline V gene, CDR1 is SGHTA and CDR2 is FQGNSA. The CDR3 runs to 13 residues.

This clonotype was observed a few times. The CDR3 region has the DNA TGTGCCAGCAGTGAAGAGAAAGGGGCACGGGCTGTGGAGACCCAGTACTTC. The encoded protein is CASSEEKGARAVETQYF. The chain joins TRBV6-1 to TRBJ2-5, with a weak D call TRBD1 (5 bases). Trimming took off 1 base at V and 5 bases at J, with 20 bases between the two ends. Germline CDR1 is MNHNS and CDR2 is SASEGT. The length of the CDR3 is 17 residues.

As concerns this clonotype: At one of its ends the junction is not consistent with the germline gene, which may arise from a read error. The chain employs TRBV6-5 and TRBJ2-5, with a weak D call TRBD1 (6 bases). There are 14 residues in the CDR3. The V gene's germline CDR1 is MNHEY and CDR2 SVGAGI. The CDR3 sequence: CTSRGAHRAETQYF. The CDR3 DNA reads as TGTACCAGCAGAGGGGCCCACAGGGCAGAGACCCAGTACTTC.

The chain uses TRBV30 and TRBJ1-2, with D perhaps TRBD1 (5 bases). V was clipped by 3 bases and J by 3 bases, with 11 bases between them. The germline V gene has CDR1 GTSNPN and CDR2 SVGIG (reference sequence). The CDR3 spans 13 residues. The CDR3 spells CAWRGLIYYGYTF. CDR3 coding DNA: TGTGCCTGGAGGGGGCTTATTTACTATGGCTACACCTTC.

The chain is built from TRBV7-9 and TRBJ2-2; D possibly corresponds to TRBD1 (6 bases). The CDR3 covers 16 residues. The V end lost 1 base, the J end lost 2 bases, and 11 bases lay between the germline ends. Germline-derived CDR1 and CDR2 are SEHNR and FQNEAQ (reference sequence). The CDR3 DNA sequence: TGTGCCAGCAGCTTAGGGGGGACATCCAACACCGGGGAGCTGTTTTTT. It codes for CASSLGGTSNTGELFF.

This clonotype came up a few times. The chain is built from TRBV18 and TRBJ2-3; possibly TRBD2 for D (5 bases). V shed 6 bases and J shed 2 bases, with 12 bases lying between them. Germline values: CDR1 KGHSH, CDR2 LQKENI. The CDR3 sequence is 14 residues long. CDR3 region: CASSASYVTDTQYF. The CDR3 DNA reads as TGTGCCAGCTCGGCTAGCTATGTCACAGATACGCAGTATTTT.

This clonotype has only a few counts. This sequence joins TRBV5-6 and TRBJ2-3, with D hard to call. CDR3 size: 13 residues. Germline loops: CDR1 SGHDT, CDR2 YYEEEE. V was cut by 5 bases and J by 2 bases, with 9 bases left in between. DNA for the CDR3: TGTGCCAGCAGTCCGGATGTCACAGATACGCAGTATTTT. This translates into CASSPDVTDTQYF.

The chain recombines TRBV28 with TRBJ2-3; 10 nucleotides agree with TRBD2. The CDR3 is 16 residues long. V was pared by 3 bases and J by 6 bases, with 9 bases of the junction left unmatched. Looked up from germline, CDR1 is MDHEN and CDR2 is SYDVKM. The CDR3: CASSFYSGGAEDTQYF. The CDR3, as DNA: TGTGCCAGCAGTTTTTACAGCGGGGGGGCCGAGGATACGCAGTATTTT.

A few counts support this clonotype. The V and J genes are TRBV29-1 and TRBJ2-5; 7 bases fit TRBD2. Per germline, CDR1 SQVTM and CDR2 ANQGSEA. This CDR3 comprises 15 residues. Trimming at V came to 7 bases and at J to 5 bases, leaving 16 bases not matched to a gene. CDR3 bases: TGCAGCGGCTTGGGGGGGATGTTGTCGGGGGAGACCCAGTACTTC. This encodes CSGLGGMLSGETQYF. Looking up the rest from reference TRBV29-1 and TRBJ2-5 gives the full variable domain: SAVISQKPSRDICQRGTSLTIQCQVDSQVTMMFWYRQQPGQSLTLIATANQGSEATYESGFVIDKFPISRPNLTFSTLTVSNMSPEDSSIYLCSGLGGMLSGETQYFGPGTRLLVL.

This clonotype was seen only a few times. The chain joins TRBV7-9 to TRBJ2-7, with D maybe TRBD1 (5 bases). The CDR3 has 13 amino acids. Germline V gives CDR1 SEHNR, CDR2 FQNEAQ (reference sequence). V gave up 5 bases and J gave up 3 bases, with 11 bases separating them. The CDR3 DNA is TGTGCCAGCAGCCGACAGTTAGACTACGAGCAGTACTTC. Translated, it gives CASSRQLDYEQYF.

The chain uses TRBV6-5 and TRBJ1-2; 9 nucleotides agree with TRBD1. V shed 10 bases, J shed 6 bases, and the junction held 12 bases outside the gene matches. The length of the CDR3 is 14 residues. Germline V gene data show CDR1 as MNHEY and CDR2 as SVGAGI. Written as DNA, the CDR3 is TGTGCCACCAGCCGGGACAGGGAATTAGATGGCTACACCTTC. Amino acid sequence: CATSRDRELDGYTF.

This clonotype was seen at least ten times. The chain has TRBV5-1 and TRBJ1-4, with D uncertain. The CDR3 has 14 amino acids. Germline V CDR1 and CDR2: SGHRS, YFSETQ. Trimming cost V 2 bases and J 3 bases, with 8 bases left between them. CDR3: CASSFGGSNEKLFF. CDR3 bases: TGCGCCAGCAGCTTTGGAGGGTCTAATGAAAAACTGTTTTTT.

The rearrangement uses TRBV20-1 and TRBJ2-5, with D maybe TRBD1 (5 bases). Germline CDR1 DFQATT, CDR2 SNEGSKA (reference sequence). V was cut by 2 bases and J by 2 bases, with 12 bases left in between. The CDR3 extends over 14 amino acids. The CDR3 loop is CSARSRQRQETQYF. Here the CDR3 DNA reads TGCAGTGCTAGATCGAGACAGCGTCAAGAGACCCAGTACTTC.

This clonotype appeared once. J is TRBJ2-7 and V is TRBV20-1; TRBD2 matches 11 bases. The V gene's germline CDR1 is DFQATT and CDR2 SNEGSKA (reference sequence). Unmatched junction bases numbered 5, after V lost 0 bases and J lost 7 bases. This CDR3 is 14 amino acids long. Here the CDR3 reads CSARDGLAGGEQYF. In nucleotides, the CDR3 is TGCAGTGCTAGAGATGGGCTAGCGGGGGGTGAGCAGTACTTC.

This clonotype has only a few counts. The chain combines TRBV12-3 or TRBV12-4 with TRBJ2-1, with TRBD2 as a possible D gene (7 bases). The ends were cut back, 1 base at V and 1 base at J, with 14 bases in the middle. This CDR3 contains 17 residues. The CDR3 reads CASSLVRGGVSYNEQFF. DNA for the CDR3: TGTGCCAGCAGTTTAGTAAGGGGGGGGGTATCCTACAATGAGCAGTTCTTC.

This chain connects TRBV6-5 to TRBJ2-7; D possibly matches TRBD1 or TRBD2 (5 bases each). V lost 0 bases to trimming and J lost 0 bases, with 9 bases between them. Germline V gene sequence: CDR1 MNHEY, CDR2 SVGAGI. This CDR3 has 15 residues. The CDR3, as DNA: TGTGCCAGCAGTTACTCCGGGACCGACTCCTACGAGCAGTACTTC. Translating gives CASSYSGTDSYEQYF.

This chain uses TRBV15 with TRBJ2-5; D assignment may be TRBD1 or TRBD2 (6 bases each). CDR1 is LNHNV and CDR2 is YYDKDF in the germline V gene (reference sequence). The V and J ends lost 3 bases and 11 bases respectively, with 19 bases between them. The length of the CDR3 is 14 residues. This CDR3 reads CATSREYRDREQYF. In nucleotides, the CDR3 is TGTGCCACCAGCAGGGAGTACAGGGATCGGGAGCAGTACTTC. Variable domain in full (rest from reference TRBV15 and TRBJ2-5): DAMVIQNPRYQVTQFGKPVTLSCSQTLNHNVMYWYQQKSSQAPKLLFHYYDKDFNNEADTPDNFQSRRPNTSFCFLDIRSPGLGDTAMYLCATSREYRDREQYFGPGTRLLVL.

V and J are TRBV20-1 and TRBJ2-3; 12 nucleotides match TRBD1. The CDR3 sequence is 15 residues long. Trimming cost V 3 bases and J 4 bases; bases outside gene matches: 5. Germline lookup yields CDR1 DFQATT and CDR2 SNEGSKA (reference sequence). The CDR3 DNA reads as TGCAGTGCTAGCGGGACAGGGGGCAGCCCAGATACGCAGTATTTT. It codes for CSASGTGGSPDTQYF.